One sample yielded the 17 T cell receptor beta chains listed below, sequenced in a study of blood T cell repertoires in COVID-19. Some clones are missing from TCRdb's copy, which holds only in-frame ones; the method was immunoSEQ multiplex PCR. Of 150,000 to 200,000 clones detected, roughly 90% appear once; the ten largest clones hold 6.6%. The sequenced sample consisted of PBMCs or T cells enriched from blood (not recorded which). The receptors come from a woman in her 50s who had recovered from COVID-19.

This chain connects TRBV6-5 to TRBJ2-3; TRBD2 might be the D (5 bases). The germline CDR1 and CDR2 sequences are MNHEY and SVGAGI. The CDR3 is 15 residues long. V was trimmed by 5 bases and J by 0 bases, leaving 12 bases between them. CDR3 coding DNA: TGTGCCAGCAGTCTCTCACGGGGAAGCACAGATACGCAGTATTTT. Translated, it gives CASSLSRGSTDTQYF.

The rearrangement joins TRBV4-3 to TRBJ2-3; D perhaps matches TRBD1 (5 bases). V lost 3 bases to trimming and J lost 5 bases, with 15 bases between them. Germline CDR1 reads LGHNA; CDR2 reads YSLEER. The CDR3 has 15 amino acids. CDR3 nucleotides: TGCGCCAGCAGCCAGACACAGGTTGGGTTAGATACGCAGTATTTT. Its translation: CASSQTQVGLDTQYF.

The rearrangement uses TRBV4-3 and TRBJ2-7; 8 nucleotides align to TRBD2. The CDR3 has 17 residues. Trimming removed 1 base from V and 3 bases from J; junction bases left unmatched: 11. Looked up from germline, CDR1 is LGHNA and CDR2 is YSLEER. The CDR3 coding sequence is TGCGCCAGCAGCCAAGGCAGGGGACTAGGCGGGCTCTACGAGCAGTACTTC. The encoded protein is CASSQGRGLGGLYEQYF.

The chain combines TRBV7-3 with TRBJ2-1, with 9 bases fitting TRBD2. Germline CDR1 and CDR2: SGHTA and FQGTGA. The CDR3 extends over 15 amino acids. The V and J ends lost 2 bases and 9 bases, in that order; junction bases with no gene match: 8. The CDR3 nucleotides are TGTGCCAGCAGCTTATCAGGGACTAGCAGCGGTGAGCAGTTCTTC. Amino acid sequence: CASSLSGTSSGEQFF.

The chain carries TRBV23-1 and TRBJ1-5; the match to TRBD1 covers 7 bases. TRBV23-1 is annotated as an ORF whose role is uncertain. Losses at the gene ends were 9 bases for V and 6 bases for J; bases not matched to a gene: 8. The CDR3 runs to 13 residues. The CDR3 DNA sequence: TGCGCCAGTCAACAGGGGCTGCCTCAGCCCCAGCATTTT. This sequence encodes CASQQGLPQPQHF.

The chain links TRBV16 to TRBJ1-1, with TRBD1 identical over 7 bases. The CDR3 spans 15 residues. V lost 7 bases, J lost 2 bases, and 10 bases stayed unmatched. CDR1 is KGHSY, CDR2 FQNENV, per germline. This CDR3 is CASKSTGVVNTEAFF. Written as DNA, the CDR3 is TGTGCCAGCAAGAGCACAGGGGTTGTAAACACTGAAGCTTTCTTT.

V and J are TRBV9 and TRBJ2-2, with 10 bases lining up with TRBD2. The junction had 11 bases not matched to a gene; V was cut back by 0 bases and J by 6 bases. This CDR3 contains 18 residues. The germline gives CDR1 SGDLS, CDR2 YYNGEE. The CDR3 sequence: CASSVAPGLALWAGELFF. CDR3 nucleotide sequence: TGTGCCAGCAGCGTAGCTCCGGGACTAGCGTTGTGGGCCGGGGAGCTGTTTTTT.

The chain carries TRBV2 and TRBJ2-3; D perhaps matches TRBD2 (5 bases). V lost 7 bases to trimming and J lost 11 bases, with 13 bases between them. Germline CDR1 is SNHLY and CDR2 is FYNNEI. This CDR3 comprises 11 residues. The chain's CDR3 is CASTGLREQYF. CDR3 in DNA: TGTGCCAGCACGGGTCTCCGGGAGCAGTATTTT. The full variable domain, rest sourced from reference TRBV2 and TRBJ2-3, is EPEVTQTPSHQVTQMGQEVILRCVPISNHLYFYWYRQILGQKVEFLVSFYNNEISEKSEIFDDQFSVERPDGSNFTLKIRSTKLEDSAMYFCASTGLREQYFGPGTRLTVL.

This clone was found once. V gene TRBV7-2 combines with J gene TRBJ2-1, with 10 bases identical to TRBD1. Germline V CDR1 and CDR2: SGHTA, FQGNSA. The CDR3 consists of 14 residues. V gave up 4 bases and J gave up 5 bases; unmatched junction bases: 2. The CDR3 loop is CASSWDRGNNEQFF. DNA of the CDR3: TGTGCCAGCAGCTGGGACAGGGGCAACAATGAGCAGTTCTTC.

This sequence joins TRBV2 and TRBJ1-6; 9 nucleotides agree with TRBD1. J gave up 7 bases and V 9 bases, and 7 bases lay outside the gene matches. This CDR3 spans 14 amino acids. Germline V gives CDR1 SNHLY, CDR2 FYNNEI. The CDR3 reads CASSRDRENSPLHF. DNA of the CDR3: TGTGCCAGTTCCCGGGACAGGGAAAATTCACCCCTCCACTTT.

This clone was found once. The rearrangement joins TRBV7-2 to TRBJ2-5, with TRBD2 matching 15 bases. Unmatched junction bases numbered 1, after V lost 0 bases and J lost 5 bases. This CDR3 has 16 residues. Germline values: CDR1 SGHTA, CDR2 FQGNSA. As DNA, the CDR3 is TGTGCCAGCAGCTTAGCGGGGACTAGCGGGGGGGAGACCCAGTACTTC. Its protein product is CASSLAGTSGGETQYF.

The chain joins TRBV5-1 to TRBJ2-7, with TRBD1 matching over 8 bases. Per germline, CDR1 SGHRS and CDR2 YFSETQ. The CDR3 consists of 13 residues. V lost 1 base, J lost 3 bases, and 0 bases stayed unmatched. This chain's CDR3 is CASSLTGGYEQYF. CDR3 DNA: TGCGCCAGCAGCTTGACAGGGGGCTACGAGCAGTACTTC.

This clone was counted once. The rearrangement links TRBV5-6 to TRBJ2-6; D ambiguous. With 2 bases removed from V and 2 bases from J, the gap between germline ends came to 8 bases. The germline V gene encodes CDR1 SGHDT and CDR2 YYEEEE. CDR3 size: 15 residues. DNA of the CDR3: TGTGCCAGCAGCTTCAAAGGAGCTGGGGCCAACGTCCTGACTTTC. Residues: CASSFKGAGANVLTF.

The chain combines TRBV7-5 with TRBJ1-1; the table's D call of TRBD1 was not tested on the DNA. TRBV7-5 is flagged as a pseudogene. The CDR3 totals 16 residues. CDR3 nucleotide sequence: TGTGCCAGAAGCTTAAGATCCCCCACAGGGAACACTGAAGCTTTCTTT. Its translation is CARSLRSPTGNTEAFF.

The chain links TRBV7-2 to TRBJ1-5; maybe TRBD1 (6 bases). CDR3 length equals 15 residues. Germline V gives CDR1 SGHTA, CDR2 FQGNSA. Trimming removed 2 bases from V and 3 bases from J, with 11 bases in between. The chain's CDR3 is CASSLRDRPNQPQHF. The CDR3, as DNA: TGTGCCAGCAGCTTAAGAGACAGGCCCAATCAGCCCCAGCATTTT.

The chain carries TRBV15 and TRBJ1-4; D is unclear. V was clipped by 3 bases and J by 8 bases, with 19 bases between them. The CDR3 runs to 16 residues. Germline loops: CDR1 LNHNV, CDR2 YYDKDF (reference sequence). CDR3 sequence reads: CATSRGSLPNGEKLFF. CDR3 nucleotide sequence: TGTGCCACCAGCAGGGGCAGCCTCCCAAACGGAGAAAAACTGTTTTTT.

V usage is TRBV9 and J usage is TRBJ2-6, with 9 nucleotides matching TRBD1. CDR3 length: 17 amino acids. In germline, CDR1 is SGDLS, CDR2 YYNGEE. The V and J ends lost 0 bases and 4 bases, in that order; junction bases with no gene match: 5. This chain's CDR3 is CASSVGDRVTGANVLTF. CDR3 coding DNA: TGTGCCAGCAGCGTAGGGGACAGGGTGACGGGGGCCAACGTCCTGACTTTC.